The 15 T cell receptor beta chains listed next were all sequenced from one sample in a study of tumor and adjacent non-tumor tissue in lung cancer. The template was RNA from unsorted bulk tissue. A modified ARM-PCR protocol with three rounds of nested PCR amplified TCRbeta. MiXCR was run by TCRdb on the multiplex PCR reads, yielding one entry per CDR3 protein. The sample holds roughly 220,000 distinct CDR3 sequences; 70% to 75% are singletons and the top ten take about 23%. The sample comprised lung tumor tissue. The receptors shown here come from a man in his 60s with non-small cell lung cancer.

On this clonotype: A much larger clonotype is one base distant, so this may be a read error. The chain links TRBV12-3 or TRBV12-4 to TRBJ2-5; 10 bases agree with TRBD2. Trimming removed 4 bases from V and 11 bases from J; junction bases left unmatched: 16. The CDR3 length is 16 residues. CDR3 sequence (DNA): TGTGCCAGCAGTTCCCGGGCTAGCGGGAGTTACAATGAGCAGTACTTC. Translation: CASSSRASGSYNEQYF.

Comments on this clonotype: A clone one base away is much larger, so this may be a read error. The chain is built from TRBV4-2 and TRBJ2-3; D remains ambiguous. Germline-derived CDR1 and CDR2 are LGHNA and YNFKEQ. The CDR3 is 12 amino acids. As DNA, the CDR3 is TGTGCCAGCATCCAAGATTTTGATACGCAGTATTTT. Its protein product is CASIQDFDTQYF.

The chain has TRBV5-1 and TRBJ2-7, with a possible D match to TRBD1 (6 bases). CDR3 length: 16 amino acids. CDR1 SGHRS and CDR2 YFSETQ come from the germline V gene. V gave up 5 bases and J gave up 3 bases, with 21 bases separating them. CDR3: CASSLSLGGQGYEQYF. CDR3 nucleotides: TGCGCCAGCAGTCTTTCCCTAGGGGGTCAAGGCTACGAGCAGTACTTC.

This clonotype has only a few counts. A much bigger clone sits one base away, suggesting this may be a read error. DNA for the CDR3: TGTGCCAGCGGCTTAGATAGTGGGGGGGCCCAAGAGACCCAGTACTTC. The encoded protein is CASGLDSGGAQETQYF. This chain links TRBV11-3 with TRBJ2-5; a weak D match, TRBD2 (7 bases). Per the germline V gene, CDR1 is SGHNT and CDR2 is YENEEA. The CDR3 has 16 amino acids.

The V gene is TRBV20-1, the J gene TRBJ2-7, with 10 bases identical to TRBD1. Germline V gene lookup returns CDR1 DFQATT and CDR2 SNEGSKA (reference sequence). The CDR3 has 16 amino acids. The J segment lost 7 bases and the V segment lost 4 bases, leaving 16 bases of the junction unmatched. The CDR3 DNA sequence: TGCAGTGCTATCCCTCTAGTCGACAGGGGGCTGAGGGAGCAGTACTTC. Its protein is CSAIPLVDRGLREQYF.

This clonotype was observed once. A much larger clone lies one base from this, so it may be a read error. The chain recombines TRBV29-1 with TRBJ2-6; D may be TRBD1 (6 bases). The germline CDR1 and CDR2 sequences are SQVTM and ANQGSEA. The CDR3 consists of 14 residues. V dropped 4 bases and J dropped 1 base, with 8 bases sitting between them. CDR3 bases: TGCAGCGTTGGACAGGCGTCTGGGGCCAACGTCCTGACTTTC. As protein: CSVGQASGANVLTF.

This clonotype was seen a handful of times. The chain carries TRBV28 and TRBJ2-7; 7 nucleotides match TRBD1. This CDR3 has 14 amino acids. The V gene end was trimmed by 8 bases and the J gene end by 2 bases; junction bases not matched to a gene: 9. CDR1 and CDR2 (germline): MDHEN, SYDVKM. The CDR3 DNA reads as TGTGCCAGCGGATTGACAGGGACAACCTACGAGCAGTACTTC. Encoded protein: CASGLTGTTYEQYF. The full variable domain, completed using reference TRBV28 and TRBJ2-7, is DVKVTQSSRYLVKRTGEKVFLECVQDMDHENMFWYRQDPGLGLRLIYFSYDVKMKEKGDIPEGYSVSREKKERFSLILESASTNQTSMYLCASGLTGTTYEQYFGPGTRLTVT.

The V gene is TRBV11-3, the J gene TRBJ1-6; 9 bases line up with TRBD1. CDR3 size: 16 residues. With V trimmed by 11 bases and J by 14 bases, 22 bases remained unmatched. In germline, CDR1 is SGHNT, CDR2 YENEEA. The CDR3 coding sequence is TGTGCCGGGAGCTCCGGCGGGACAGGGTTACATCCAGCCCTCCACTTT. Translating it yields CAGSSGGTGLHPALHF.

This clonotype was observed at least ten times. V is TRBV20-1 and J is TRBJ1-2; no clear D gene. Germline V gene data show CDR1 as DFQATT and CDR2 as SNEGSKA (reference sequence). The CDR3 sequence is 12 residues long. Deletions cut 2 bases from V and 7 bases from J, with 11 bases between. For the CDR3, the DNA is TGCAGTGCTAGAATCGAGGGCCGTGGCTACACCTTC. Translated, it gives CSARIEGRGYTF.

V gene TRBV6-5 combines with J gene TRBJ2-7; the D gene is possibly TRBD1 (5 bases). Germline V CDR1 and CDR2: MNHEY, SVGAGI. This CDR3 region has 11 residues. The DNA of the CDR3 is TGTTTCAGCAGGGACTCCTACGAGCAGTACTTC. It encodes CFSRDSYEQYF.

V gene TRBV29-1 combines with J gene TRBJ2-5; D perhaps matches TRBD2 (5 bases). Between the trimmed V and J ends, which lost 8 bases and 4 bases, there was a span of 20 bases. The germline CDR1 and CDR2 sequences are SQVTM and ANQGSEA. The CDR3 loop spans 14 amino acids. The DNA for the CDR3 is TGCAGCATTTCCGGGATAACTAATGTAGAGACCCAGTACTTC. It codes for CSISGITNVETQYF.

As for this clonotype: The CDR3 end shows no conserved phenylalanine or tryptophan, and so a read error is likely. No DNA is shown, since the ends of the CDR3 on it are uncertain; the CDR3 is the one TCRdb lists. This chain links TRBV6-5 with TRBJ2-5; no DNA check was done on the table's D call, TRBD1. CDR1 and CDR2 (germline): MNHEY, SVGAGI. The CDR3 spans 14 amino acids, including both terminal residues. Here the CDR3 reads CASSDTGTAVAQNI.

As regards this clonotype: The CDR3 does not end in the conserved phenylalanine or tryptophan, so this is likely a read error. The CDR3, as DNA: TGTGCCAGCAGTTTTGTTGAGGGGGCACATACTCTGAACACTGAAGCTTTCTTA. This encodes CASSFVEGAHTLNTEAFL. This chain joins TRBV28 and TRBJ1-1; 7 nucleotides align to TRBD1. Trimming at V came to 3 bases and at J to 0 bases, leaving 13 bases not matched to a gene. Germline V lookup: CDR1 MDHEN, CDR2 SYDVKM. This CDR3 region has 18 residues.

This clonotype was detected only a few times. The chain has TRBV12-3 or TRBV12-4 and TRBJ2-1; 7 bases line up with TRBD1. V shed 6 bases, J shed 2 bases, and the junction held 7 bases outside the gene matches. CDR3 length: 15 amino acids. This chain's CDR3 is CASSLPGGAYNEQFF. The DNA for the CDR3 is TGTGCCAGCAGCCTCCCAGGGGGAGCCTACAATGAGCAGTTCTTC.

This clonotype was picked up many times. This chain connects TRBV11-2 to TRBJ2-7; D is ambiguous. The germline CDR1 and CDR2 sequences are SGHAT and FQNNGV. The CDR3 is 16 amino acids. Trimming left V 0 bases short and J 0 bases short, with 12 bases between. The CDR3 DNA reads TGTGCCAGCAGCTTAGATATCCTCTACCACTCCTACGAGCAGTACTTC. Translation: CASSLDILYHSYEQYF. The entire variable domain, with the rest obtained from reference TRBV11-2 and TRBJ2-7, is as follows: EAGVAQSPRYKIIEKRQSVAFWCNPISGHATLYWYQQILGQGPKLLIQFQNNGVVDDSQLPKDRFSAERLKGVDSTLKIQPAKLEDSAVYLCASSLDILYHSYEQYFGPGTRLTVT.